These T cell receptor beta chains were read from a single sample in a study of response to subunit inactivated influenza vaccine. TCRdb redid the calling of the RT-PCR reads with MiXCR, one entry per CDR3 protein. The sample shows 200,000 to 300,000 distinct CDR3 sequences, 9% to 15% of them seen only once. This specimen consisted of non-naive T cells sorted from PBMCs, obtained 14 to 15 days before vaccination. The receptors shown here come from a man in his fifties or sixties who received an inactivated influenza vaccine. CDR3s include the opening cysteine and the closing phenylalanine or tryptophan. D genes are given only for firm matches. Where a row states a size, it is once, few, many or the class of an expanded clone; other rows omit it.

cdr3_nt,cdr3_aa,clone_size,j_call,d_call,v_call
TGCGCCAGCAGCTTGGGACAGACTCGCACAGATACGCAGTATTTT,CASSLGQTRTDTQYF,many,TRBJ2-3,.,TRBV5-1
TGTGCCAGCAGTATAAAGTACCAAGAGACCCAGTACTTC,CASSIKYQETQYF,.,TRBJ2-5,.,TRBV12-3/TRBV12-4
TGTGCCAGCTCACCACTGGGGGATCAGCCCCAGCATTTT,CASSPLGDQPQHF,many,TRBJ1-5,.,TRBV18
TGCAGCGTTGAAGGTATTCACTATGGCTACACCTTC,CSVEGIHYGYTF,many,TRBJ1-2,.,TRBV29-1
TGCAGTGTCCATGACTATGGCTACACCTTC,CSVHDYGYTF,many,TRBJ1-2,.,TRBV20-1
TGTGCCAGCAGTTTTGACATCTCCTACGAGCAGTACTTC,CASSFDISYEQYF,.,TRBJ2-7,.,TRBV2
TGTGCCAGCAGCTTGGTTGAGGTGGGCAAGACCCAGTACTTC,CASSLVEVGKTQYF,many,TRBJ2-5,.,TRBV5-6
TGCAGTGCTGCGGGACTAGCGGGGGTCACCGGGGAGCTGTTTTTT,CSAAGLAGVTGELFF,.,TRBJ2-2,TRBD2,TRBV20-1
TGTGCCAGCAGCCACGAGGACCTCGCCGCAGAGACCCAGTACTTC,CASSHEDLAAETQYF,many,TRBJ2-5,.,TRBV11-2
TGCAGCGTTGAAGTATATGGGGAGGGAGGGAACACTGAAGCTTTCTTT,CSVEVYGEGGNTEAFF,few,TRBJ1-1,.,TRBV29-1
TGTGCCAGCGGTCTTGACTGGTATGAGCAGTTCTTC,CASGLDWYEQFF,few,TRBJ2-1,.,TRBV6-2/TRBV6-3
TGTGCCAGCAGCACGGGGACAAGCGTAGGTGGACCCCTCCACTTT,CASSTGTSVGGPLHF,few,TRBJ1-6,.,TRBV3-1
TGCAGTGCTAGAGATTGGCTAGGGGCAGATACGCAGTATTTT,CSARDWLGADTQYF,few,TRBJ2-3,.,TRBV20-1
TGTGCCAGCAGTTCCCGCGGGGGCTGGGACACCGGGGAGCTGTTTTTT,CASSSRGGWDTGELFF,few,TRBJ2-2,.,TRBV5-5
TGTGCCAGCAGCGTAGTCGGCAGGGTTACCTACAATGAGCAGTTCTTC,CASSVVGRVTYNEQFF,many,TRBJ2-1,.,TRBV9
TGTGCCAGCAGCCCCGACAGGGACAACACTGAAGCTTTCTTT,CASSPDRDNTEAFF,many,TRBJ1-1,TRBD1,TRBV7-9
TGTGCCAGCAGTTACGGGGCCGGGACTAGCGGGACCCTGTACGAGCAGTACTTC,CASSYGAGTSGTLYEQYF,few,TRBJ2-7,TRBD2,TRBV6-5
TGTGCCAGCAGCCCCGACTTAGCTAGTGGCTACACCTTC,CASSPDLASGYTF,.,TRBJ1-2,.,TRBV5-4
TGTGCCAGTAGTATGGTTCAGAAGAACACTGAAGCTTTCTTT,CASSMVQKNTEAFF,many,TRBJ1-1,.,TRBV19
TGTGCCAGCAGTGCCGGACTAGCGACAGATACGCAGTATTTT,CASSAGLATDTQYF,many,TRBJ2-3,TRBD2,TRBV12-3/TRBV12-4
TGCAGCATTACCGAGGGGGGCTACGAGCAGTACTTC,CSITEGGYEQYF,many,TRBJ2-7,.,TRBV29-1
TGTGCCATCACTGGACAGGGGGCGGCCGGGGAGCTGTTTTTT,CAITGQGAAGELFF,.,TRBJ2-2,TRBD1,TRBV10-3
TGTGCCTGGAGTGTATTTGGCGGATACCAAGAGACCCAGTACTTC,CAWSVFGGYQETQYF,few,TRBJ2-5,.,TRBV30
TGTGCCATCAGGGGGGAGGCGTACACTGAAGCTTTCTTT,CAIRGEAYTEAFF,.,TRBJ1-1,.,TRBV10-3
TGTGCCAGCAGCACAAATCCCGGACTCTCGGGCTCCTACGAGCAGTACTTC,CASSTNPGLSGSYEQYF,few,TRBJ2-7,.,TRBV7-9
TGTGCCAGCAGCGAGTACAGGGGAACTTATGGCTACACCTTC,CASSEYRGTYGYTF,few,TRBJ1-2,TRBD1,TRBV7-2
TGCGCCAGCGGTGAAAGAGTTGGTGCAACTAATGAAAAACTGTTTTTT,CASGERVGATNEKLFF,few,TRBJ1-4,.,TRBV5-1
TGTGCCAGCAGCCAAGAAAGCAGGGGGTGGGGTGGCTACACCTTC,CASSQESRGWGGYTF,.,TRBJ1-2,TRBD1,TRBV3-1
TGTGCCAGCAGCTTAGTTGGGACTGGCTACACCGGGGAGCTGTTTTTT,CASSLVGTGYTGELFF,many,TRBJ2-2,.,TRBV11-2
TGCAGCGTCCGGACTAGCGGGAGGGCTTTTGCGCACATTCAGTACTTC,CSVRTSGRAFAHIQYF,many,TRBJ2-4,TRBD2,TRBV29-1
TGTGCCAGCAGCCAGACAGGGCCCCGGGGCGAGCAGTACTTC,CASSQTGPRGEQYF,many,TRBJ2-7,TRBD1,TRBV11-2
TGCAGTGCTAGGGAGTTCGGGAACTATGGCTACACCTTC,CSAREFGNYGYTF,.,TRBJ1-2,.,TRBV20-1
TGCGCCAGCAGCCAAGATCGGCTGGTTGGCTACACCTTC,CASSQDRLVGYTF,few,TRBJ1-2,.,TRBV4-3
TGCGCCAGCAGCCAAAGCGGGACAGGCTGGGGCTATGGCTACACCTTC,CASSQSGTGWGYGYTF,.,TRBJ1-2,TRBD1,TRBV4-3
TGTGCCAGCAGGGGGGGAGGTGTCAAAAACATTCAGTACTTC,CASRGGGVKNIQYF,many,TRBJ2-4,.,TRBV28
TGCAGCGTTAAAAGTGGAGACGAGCAGTACTTC,CSVKSGDEQYF,.,TRBJ2-7,.,TRBV29-1
TGTGCCAGCAGCTTAGCGGGGGGCAGGAGGGAGACCCAGTACTTC,CASSLAGGRRETQYF,.,TRBJ2-5,.,TRBV7-2
TGCGCCAGCAGCTTGGAGGGTCACGAGCAGTACTTC,CASSLEGHEQYF,.,TRBJ2-7,.,TRBV5-1
TGCGCCAGCAGCCAAGATCCCCAGACCGAGCAGTACTTC,CASSQDPQTEQYF,many,TRBJ2-7,.,TRBV4-3
TGTGCCAGCAGCCAAGTTGTAGCGGGAGGGCAAGAGACCCAGTACTTC,CASSQVVAGGQETQYF,few,TRBJ2-5,TRBD2,TRBV4-2
TGTGCCAGCAGTCCCACGTCGGGGATCCCAGATACGCAGTATTTT,CASSPTSGIPDTQYF,.,TRBJ2-3,.,TRBV7-9
TGTGCCAGCAGCCCTCGTTGGACGGGGGCTGAAGCTTTCTTT,CASSPRWTGAEAFF,few,TRBJ1-1,.,TRBV11-2
TGTGCCAGCAGCTCTGACAGGGGGCTCGGAAACACCATATATTTT,CASSSDRGLGNTIYF,few,TRBJ1-3,TRBD1,TRBV7-6
TGTGCCAGCAGCTTAGAGCCGACAGGGTTCGGGGAAAAACTGTTTTTT,CASSLEPTGFGEKLFF,many,TRBJ1-4,TRBD1,TRBV7-8